These T cell receptor beta chains were read from a single sample in a study of response to subunit inactivated influenza vaccine. Each CDR3 protein is one row after TCRdb ran MiXCR on the RT-PCR reads. The data contain 710,000 or so distinct CDR3 sequences, approximately 14% of them singletons. Sequences were derived from PBMCs from blood, sampled roughly 12 days after vaccination. The receptors were gathered from a man aged 45 to 65 who received an inactivated influenza vaccine. Both conserved end residues are part of each CDR3. A D gene is named only where the DNA matches it firmly. Only part of the rows carry a size: once, few, many, or a class if the clone is expanded.

D,size,J,V,CDR3,DNA
NA,NA,TRBJ1-4,TRBV11-1,CASTEGQFRTATNEKLFF,TGTGCCAGCACCGAAGGACAGTTTCGAACCGCAACTAATGAAAAACTGTTTTTT
NA,NA,TRBJ2-6,TRBV11-1,CASSLDLLGQASGANVLTF,TGTGCCAGCAGCTTAGATTTGCTGGGCCAGGCGAGCGGGGCCAACGTCCTGACTTTC
TRBD1,NA,TRBJ1-2,TRBV28,CANSPTGNYGYTF,TGTGCCAACTCTCCGACAGGGAACTATGGCTACACCTTC
NA,NA,TRBJ1-5,TRBV7-2,CASSLAPDYQPQHF,TGTGCCAGCAGCTTAGCCCCGGACTATCAGCCCCAGCATTTT
NA,few,TRBJ1-4,TRBV25-1,CASSTPGAGVSEKLFF,TGTGCCAGCAGCACTCCCGGGGCAGGGGTCAGTGAAAAACTGTTTTTT
NA,NA,TRBJ1-2,TRBV6-2/TRBV6-3,CASSPAQIYGYTF,TGTGCCAGCAGCCCTGCCCAGATTTATGGCTACACCTTC
NA,many,TRBJ2-1,TRBV12-3/TRBV12-4,CASSLAHNSYNEQFF,TGTGCCAGCAGTTTAGCACATAACTCCTACAATGAGCAGTTCTTC
TRBD1,NA,TRBJ2-1,TRBV7-8,CASSLVGTGGANEQFF,TGTGCCAGCAGCTTAGTGGGGACAGGGGGTGCGAATGAGCAGTTCTTC
NA,once,TRBJ1-1,TRBV10-2,CASKDTLNTEAFF,TGCGCCAGCAAGGACACCCTGAACACTGAAGCTTTCTTT
TRBD1,many,TRBJ2-2,TRBV19,CASSIEDRDLTGELFF,TGTGCCAGTAGTATAGAGGACAGGGATCTCACCGGGGAGCTGTTTTTT
NA,few,TRBJ1-1,TRBV4-3,CASSQAPRGNTEAFF,TGCGCCAGCAGCCAAGCTCCGCGGGGAAACACTGAAGCTTTCTTT
NA,many,TRBJ1-5,TRBV4-1,CASSQVGLNQPQHF,TGCGCCAGCAGCCAAGTTGGCCTCAATCAGCCCCAGCATTTT
NA,NA,TRBJ2-4,TRBV4-3,CASSVGLSKNIQYF,TGCGCCAGCAGCGTAGGGTTGTCCAAAAACATTCAGTACTTC
TRBD1,NA,TRBJ2-7,TRBV18,CASSPPSLHRGREQYF,TGTGCCAGCTCACCACCCAGTTTACACAGGGGGCGCGAGCAGTACTTC
NA,few,TRBJ1-4,TRBV20-1,CSARRGEWREKLFF,TGCAGTGCTCGGAGGGGGGAGTGGAGAGAAAAACTGTTTTTT
TRBD2,NA,TRBJ2-2,TRBV7-2,CASSPLAGGYPGELFF,TGTGCCAGCAGTCCACTAGCGGGGGGGTATCCCGGGGAGCTGTTTTTT
NA,NA,TRBJ2-1,TRBV14,CASSQGRRGKDNEQFF,TGTGCCAGCAGCCAAGGTCGGAGGGGGAAGGACAATGAGCAGTTCTTC
NA,many,TRBJ2-3,TRBV20-1,CSAPRAAFTDTQYF,TGCAGTGCTCCAAGAGCAGCCTTCACAGATACGCAGTATTTT
NA,few,TRBJ2-2,TRBV19,CAIRTGTGELFF,TGTGCCATTCGAACCGGCACCGGGGAGCTGTTTTTT
NA,NA,TRBJ1-2,TRBV3-1,CASSQDTRYGYTF,TGTGCCAGCAGCCAAGATACGCGCTATGGCTACACCTTC
TRBD2,few,TRBJ2-2,TRBV27,CASSPTSLVGELFF,TGTGCCAGCAGTCCGACTAGCTTAGTCGGGGAGCTGTTTTTT
TRBD1,NA,TRBJ2-7,TRBV28,CASSLRTGEDEQYF,TGTGCCAGCAGCCTTAGGACAGGGGAGGATGAGCAGTACTTC
TRBD2,few,TRBJ2-2,TRBV20-1,CSARGLARMSGELFF,TGCAGTGCTAGGGGACTAGCGCGGATGTCCGGGGAGCTGTTTTTT
NA,NA,TRBJ2-4,TRBV5-5,CASSPFDSLENIQYF,TGTGCCAGCAGCCCCTTTGACAGCCTTGAAAACATTCAGTACTTC
NA,NA,TRBJ1-6,TRBV11-2,CASSLSRQYNSPLHF,TGTGCCAGCAGCTTGTCCAGACAGTATAATTCACCCCTCCACTTT
NA,few,TRBJ2-3,TRBV5-6,CASSPRTDGTQYF,TGTGCCAGCAGCCCGCGCACAGATGGTACGCAGTATTTT
NA,many,TRBJ1-4,TRBV4-1,CASSQVRGREDEKLFF,TGCGCCAGCAGCCAAGTTCGGGGCAGGGAGGATGAAAAACTGTTTTTT
NA,few,TRBJ2-7,TRBV20-1,CSAIQVDPEGWQYF,TGCAGTGCTATTCAAGTTGATCCCGAGGGGTGGCAGTACTTC
NA,NA,TRBJ2-5,TRBV29-1,CSVVEFQARGQETQYF,TGCAGCGTTGTAGAGTTTCAGGCGAGGGGACAAGAGACCCAGTACTTC
NA,few,TRBJ1-4,TRBV29-1,CSVEGTNNEKLFF,TGCAGCGTTGAAGGCACTAACAATGAAAAACTGTTTTTT
NA,few,TRBJ2-5,TRBV30,CAWSGQLQETQYF,TGTGCCTGGAGTGGTCAGCTCCAAGAGACCCAGTACTTC
NA,NA,TRBJ2-2,TRBV5-6,CASSLRRGAGELFF,TGTGCCAGCAGCTTGCGCCGCGGGGCCGGGGAGCTGTTTTTT
TRBD2,NA,TRBJ2-1,TRBV15,CATSVTAGESSYNEQFF,TGTGCCACCAGCGTTACTGCGGGGGAGAGCTCCTACAATGAGCAGTTCTTC
NA,many,TRBJ1-5,TRBV5-5,CASSLPGGNQPQHF,TGTGCCAGCAGTTTACCGGGGGGGAATCAGCCCCAGCATTTT
NA,many,TRBJ2-2,TRBV29-1,CSVASGPNTGELFF,TGCAGCGTTGCGAGCGGTCCGAACACCGGGGAGCTGTTTTTT
TRBD1,few,TRBJ1-2,TRBV12-3/TRBV12-4,CASSPDREFGYTF,TGTGCCAGCAGTCCGGACAGGGAGTTTGGCTACACCTTC
NA,NA,TRBJ2-1,TRBV11-2,CASSANANNEQFF,TGTGCCAGCAGCGCGAACGCTAACAATGAGCAGTTCTTC
TRBD1,few,TRBJ1-1,TRBV20-1,CSARQAQGALTEAFF,TGCAGTGCTAGACAAGCACAGGGGGCGCTTACTGAAGCTTTCTTT
NA,once,TRBJ2-5,TRBV7-9,CASSLGKESQYF,TGTGCCAGCAGCTTAGGGAAAGAGTCCCAGTACTTC
NA,NA,TRBJ2-1,TRBV6-5,CASSYIQGIYNEQFF,TGTGCCAGCAGTTACATACAGGGTATCTACAATGAGCAGTTCTTC
TRBD1,NA,TRBJ2-5,TRBV28,CASSHRGRPPETQYF,TGTGCCAGCAGTCACAGGGGGCGGCCCCCAGAGACCCAGTACTTC
TRBD2,few,TRBJ2-1,TRBV3-1,CASGKPSAGGIGEQFF,TGTGCCAGCGGGAAGCCGTCAGCGGGAGGGATTGGTGAGCAGTTCTTC
NA,NA,TRBJ2-7,TRBV3-1,CASSKTTGTSYEQYF,TGTGCCAGCAGCAAGACTACCGGGACATCATACGAGCAGTACTTC
NA,few,TRBJ2-7,TRBV6-5,CASSSRDSTGEQYF,TGTGCCAGCAGTTCCCGGGACTCAACCGGGGAGCAGTACTTC
TRBD1,few,TRBJ2-7,TRBV7-9,CASSPLPGQGTSYEQYF,TGTGCCAGCAGCCCTTTACCGGGACAGGGGACAAGTTACGAGCAGTACTTC
NA,few,TRBJ2-7,TRBV29-1,CSVDGRVDSEQYF,TGCAGCGTTGATGGCAGGGTCGATTCCGAGCAGTACTTC
NA,NA,TRBJ1-2,TRBV6-5,CASSSTGRNYGYTF,TGTGCCAGCAGTTCCACGGGTCGAAACTATGGCTACACCTTC
NA,many,TRBJ2-2,TRBV7-9,CASSSGTPPNTGELFF,TGTGCCAGCAGCTCTGGGACTCCTCCGAACACCGGGGAGCTGTTTTTT
TRBD2,NA,TRBJ2-1,TRBV7-2,CASSSGLAGHEQFF,TGTGCCAGCAGCTCAGGACTAGCGGGACATGAGCAGTTCTTC
TRBD2,many,TRBJ2-3,TRBV7-6,CASSLLAGKTDTQYF,TGTGCCAGCAGCTTACTAGCGGGAAAAACAGATACGCAGTATTTT
TRBD2,few,TRBJ2-7,TRBV12-3/TRBV12-4,CASSLALSGDSFYEQYF,TGTGCCAGCAGTTTAGCGCTTAGCGGGGATTCCTTCTACGAGCAGTACTTC
TRBD1,many,TRBJ2-2,TRBV10-3,CAISEPTGPGELFF,TGTGCCATCAGTGAGCCGACAGGGCCCGGGGAGCTGTTTTTT